The T cell receptor (beta chain) described here comes from a study of OX40 agonist ivuxolimab in advanced cancers. Germline V gene sequence: CDR1 LNHDA, CDR2 SQIVND (reference sequence). The CDR3 extends over 17 amino acids. The ends lost 8 bases at V and 3 bases at J; junction bases unmatched: 15. Libraries were prepared by immunoSEQ multiplex PCR; TCRdb keeps only in-frame clonotypes and omits some of them. The sample includes about 110,000 clones, under 95% of them seen just once. The gene calls are TRBV19 and TRBJ2-1; 8 positions agree with TRBD2. Sequenced material: CD4+ or CD8+ T cells sorted from blood, taken in a trial of the OX40 agonist ivuxolimab. The clonotype originates from an adult with an advanced solid tumor such as melanoma, head and neck, liver or kidney cancer. CDR3 loop: CASRGWEAGAYYNEQFF. The CDR3, as DNA: TGTGCCAGTCGAGGCTGGGAAGCGGGAGCGTACTACAATGAGCAGTTCTTC.